This is a list of T cell receptor beta chains from one sample in a study of regulatory T cells in long-lasting Graves disease. One entry per CDR3 protein, called by TCRdb with MiXCR from the multiplex PCR reads. The top ten clones hold more than 35% of a sample with about 320,000 distinct CDR3 sequences, 18% of them seen once. The sample in question was peripheral blood mononuclear cells (PBMCs), obtained at new diagnosis, from a patient treated with antithyroid drugs. These receptors were collected from a female donor with Graves disease. Both conserved end residues are part of each CDR3. A D gene is named only where the DNA matches it firmly. A clone size is listed for some rows: how often the clone was seen (once, few, many), or a class if it is expanded.

D gene: .; clone size: many; J gene: TRBJ2-7; V gene: TRBV7-9; CDR3 DNA: TGTGCCAGCAGCAGCGAGAGGAAGTTTGGGGAGCAGTACTTC; CDR3 protein: CASSSERKFGEQYF
D gene: .; clone size: many; J gene: TRBJ2-3; V gene: TRBV7-2; CDR3 DNA: TGTGCCAGCAGCGTGGTGAATACGCAGTATTTT; CDR3 protein: CASSVVNTQYF
D gene: TRBD2; clone size: many; J gene: TRBJ2-5; V gene: TRBV9; CDR3 DNA: TGTGCCAGCAGCGAAAGCGGGAGCCAAGAGACCCAGTACTTC; CDR3 protein: CASSESGSQETQYF
D gene: TRBD2; clone size: few; J gene: TRBJ2-4; V gene: TRBV20-1; CDR3 DNA: TGCAGTGCTGACCAGCGGGAGCTCGGCAAAAACATTCAGTACTTC; CDR3 protein: CSADQRELGKNIQYF
D gene: TRBD1; clone size: many; J gene: TRBJ2-1; V gene: TRBV19; CDR3 DNA: TGTGCCAGTACCGCCGTGACAGGGGGTGGCAACAATGAGCAGTTCTTC; CDR3 protein: CASTAVTGGGNNEQFF
D gene: .; clone size: many; J gene: TRBJ1-2; V gene: TRBV28; CDR3 DNA: TGTGCCAGCAGTTTTAATAGGCAGAACTATGGCTACACCTTC; CDR3 protein: CASSFNRQNYGYTF
D gene: .; clone size: .; J gene: TRBJ1-6; V gene: TRBV6-9; CDR3 DNA: TGTGCCAGCAGTTACCCCCCTTCGGTCTATAATTCACCCCTCCACTTT; CDR3 protein: CASSYPPSVYNSPLHF
D gene: .; clone size: many; J gene: TRBJ1-1; V gene: TRBV6-5; CDR3 DNA: TGTGCCAGCAGTTGGGGGACCACTGAAGCTTTCTTT; CDR3 protein: CASSWGTTEAFF
D gene: TRBD2; clone size: many; J gene: TRBJ2-3; V gene: TRBV6-1; CDR3 DNA: TGTGCCAGCAGTCGGGCGGGAGGGCCCACAGATACGCAGTATTTT; CDR3 protein: CASSRAGGPTDTQYF
D gene: TRBD1; clone size: .; J gene: TRBJ2-3; V gene: TRBV20-1; CDR3 DNA: TGCAGTGCTAACCGGGACAGCAACACAGATACGCAGTATTTT; CDR3 protein: CSANRDSNTDTQYF
D gene: TRBD2; clone size: many; J gene: TRBJ2-7; V gene: TRBV6-5; CDR3 DNA: TGTGCCAGCAGTTATATGGCTAGCGGGATCTACGAGCAGTACTTC; CDR3 protein: CASSYMASGIYEQYF
D gene: TRBD2; clone size: many; J gene: TRBJ2-5; V gene: TRBV18; CDR3 DNA: TGTGCCAGCTCACCACTTCAGAACTTAGCGGGAGTGCCAGAGACCCAGTACTTC; CDR3 protein: CASSPLQNLAGVPETQYF
D gene: .; clone size: .; J gene: TRBJ2-1; V gene: TRBV13; CDR3 DNA: TGTGCCAGCAGCTTAAGCGAGCGGGTGAACAATGAGCAGTTCTTC; CDR3 protein: CASSLSERVNNEQFF
D gene: .; clone size: many; J gene: TRBJ2-7; V gene: TRBV3-1; CDR3 DNA: TGTGCCAGCAGCCGGGTCCCGGGCGAGCAGTACTTC; CDR3 protein: CASSRVPGEQYF
D gene: TRBD1; clone size: few; J gene: TRBJ2-1; V gene: TRBV27; CDR3 DNA: TGTGCCAGCAGCCCCGGGGTCGGGACAGGGACCTACAATGAGCAGTTCTTC; CDR3 protein: CASSPGVGTGTYNEQFF
D gene: .; clone size: few; J gene: TRBJ2-1; V gene: TRBV2; CDR3 DNA: TGTGCCAGCAGTGGCTTCGGGACACTCAACGAGCAGTTCTTC; CDR3 protein: CASSGFGTLNEQFF
D gene: TRBD2; clone size: many; J gene: TRBJ2-5; V gene: TRBV7-2; CDR3 DNA: TGTGCCAGCAGCTTTTCTACTAGCGGGAGTGAGACCCAGTACTTC; CDR3 protein: CASSFSTSGSETQYF
D gene: TRBD1; clone size: many; J gene: TRBJ2-5; V gene: TRBV7-6; CDR3 DNA: TGTGCCAGCAGCTTAACGGGACAGGGGGAGACCCAGTACTTC; CDR3 protein: CASSLTGQGETQYF
D gene: .; clone size: many; J gene: TRBJ2-1; V gene: TRBV24-1; CDR3 DNA: TGTGCCACCAGTGATTTTAGGGGCTGGTCCTCCTCCGATCCGGGGAGCTCCTACAATGAGCAGTTCTTC; CDR3 protein: CATSDFRGWSSSDPGSSYNEQFF
D gene: .; clone size: .; J gene: TRBJ1-1; V gene: TRBV13; CDR3 DNA: TGTGCCAGCACTAATAGGGGGGAGACTGAAGCTTTCTTT; CDR3 protein: CASTNRGETEAFF
D gene: TRBD1; clone size: many; J gene: TRBJ1-1; V gene: TRBV3-1; CDR3 DNA: TGTGCCAGCAGCCAAACTGACAGGGGGGCAACTGAAGCTTTCTTT; CDR3 protein: CASSQTDRGATEAFF
D gene: TRBD2; clone size: many; J gene: TRBJ2-1; V gene: TRBV12-3/TRBV12-4; CDR3 DNA: TGTGCCACGTTAGATGGACGGGAGGACGAGCAGTTCTTC; CDR3 protein: CATLDGREDEQFF
D gene: TRBD1; clone size: many; J gene: TRBJ2-7; V gene: TRBV7-9; CDR3 DNA: TGTGCCAGCAGCTTACGACAGGGGGTCAACGAGCAGTACTTC; CDR3 protein: CASSLRQGVNEQYF
D gene: TRBD2; clone size: .; J gene: TRBJ2-3; V gene: TRBV6-2/TRBV6-3; CDR3 DNA: TGTGCCAGCAGTTACTTAAGTGGTAGCGGGCGGCGCACAGATACGCAGTATTTT; CDR3 protein: CASSYLSGSGRRTDTQYF
D gene: TRBD2; clone size: many; J gene: TRBJ2-7; V gene: TRBV28; CDR3 DNA: TGTGCCAGCAGCGCGGGACTAGCGTACACCTACGAGCAGTACTTC; CDR3 protein: CASSAGLAYTYEQYF
D gene: TRBD2; clone size: .; J gene: TRBJ2-3; V gene: TRBV5-1; CDR3 DNA: TGCGCCAGCAGCTTGCTTGGGACTAGCGGGAGGGCCTCAGATACGCAGTATTTT; CDR3 protein: CASSLLGTSGRASDTQYF
D gene: .; clone size: many; J gene: TRBJ1-5; V gene: TRBV6-1; CDR3 DNA: TGTGCCAGCCCTAAGACGGGCTCCGTTTCCAATCAGCCCCAGCATTTT; CDR3 protein: CASPKTGSVSNQPQHF
D gene: TRBD2; clone size: many; J gene: TRBJ2-3; V gene: TRBV19; CDR3 DNA: TGTGCCAGTAGGACTAGCGGGTTGAACACAGATACGCAGTATTTT; CDR3 protein: CASRTSGLNTDTQYF